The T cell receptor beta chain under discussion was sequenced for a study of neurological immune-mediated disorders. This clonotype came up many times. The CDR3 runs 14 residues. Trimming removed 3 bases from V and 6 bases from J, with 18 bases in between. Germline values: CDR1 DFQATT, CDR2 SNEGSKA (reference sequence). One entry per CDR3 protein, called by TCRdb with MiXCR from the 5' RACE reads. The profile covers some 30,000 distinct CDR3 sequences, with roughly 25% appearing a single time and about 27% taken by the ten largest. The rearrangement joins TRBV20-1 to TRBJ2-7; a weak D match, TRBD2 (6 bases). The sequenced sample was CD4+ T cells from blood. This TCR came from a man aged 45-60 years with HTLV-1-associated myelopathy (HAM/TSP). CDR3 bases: TGCAGTGCTAGCGGGGGAGGTGATGGCTCCGAGCAGTACTTC. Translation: CSASGGGDGSEQYF.